Included here is one T cell receptor beta chain sequence, with context. Time point indicated: pre-sensitization, week 0. The treatment is: therapeutic diphenylcyclopropenone sensitization with weekly scalp DPC. Researchers extracted total RNA from unfractionated whole blood. Germline V gene data show CDR1 as DFQATT and CDR2 as SNEGSKA (reference sequence). Trimming cost V 5 bases and J 4 bases; bases outside gene matches: 10. The length of the CDR3 is 14 residues. This sample is drawn from a study of human T cells and chemical hapten exposure. Study context: Slight volume differences across pooled libraries mainly accounted for varying per-sample TCR yields.

The study used a library that attached unique molecular identifiers to individual cDNA molecules. In the original workflow: Ranging from roughly 23,224 to 700,000, TCR counts per sample had a median value of roughly 96,000. TCRdb reanalysed the RACE reads using MiXCR and keeps one entry per CDR3 protein. What appears here as the V and J calls and clone size reflects TCRdb's work, not the paper's. Of 250,000 or so distinct CDR3 sequences listed, 7.5% to 8% are singletons. The clonotype comes from a man younger than 35 with alopecia areata. Some clones in this sample may be carry-over from other donors' samples. The V call is TRBV20-1, the J call TRBJ1-1, with 7 nucleotides matching TRBD1. The source was whole blood, collected in connection with sensitization to the hapten diphenylcyclopropenone (DPC). The CDR3 sequence: CSAFDRDSITEAFF. The DNA for the CDR3 is TGCAGTGCTTTCGACCGGGACAGTATCACTGAAGCTTTCTTT.